This T cell receptor beta chain derives from a study of cytomegalovirus exposure and HLA in healthy donors. Overall study context: An analysis done earlier identified about 120 million unique TCR beta sequences from around 180 million T cells.

The PCR used 60 Vbeta and 13 Jbeta primers. Only in-frame clones appear in the TCRdb table, and some are missing; sequencing was by immunoSEQ multiplex PCR. The table has about 97,000 clones, roughly 80% seen once; the top ten hold 9.6%. This CDR3 comprises 15 residues. The germline V gene encodes CDR1 MDHEN and CDR2 SYDVKM. The V and J ends lost 6 bases and 5 bases respectively, with 19 bases between them. To note about this clone: What it binds is not known.

The study, taken as a whole, reports: Trimming of TCR beta V- and J-genes showed a link, identified in a later analysis, to a missense DCLRE1C variant. In terms of immune exposure information, only CMV serostatus was available.

The chain joins TRBV28 to TRBJ1-1; D is possibly TRBD1 (6 bases). The TCR sequence derives from a male donor in good health and CMV-seropositive. The specimen was PBMCs. The DNA for the CDR3 is TGTGCCAGCAGGATTCGACAGGTTGCAGGTACTGAAGCTTTCTTT. This sequence encodes CASRIRQVAGTEAFF.